This T cell receptor (beta chain) was retrieved from a study of blood T cells in healthy people across ages. Worth noting for this clonotype: The antigen remains undetermined.

With a J-beta primer mix and a sample-barcoded 5' primer, a second PCR ran 7 to 11 cycles. From the 5' RACE reads, TCRdb called clonotypes with MiXCR, one entry per CDR3 protein. The sample has about 900,000 distinct CDR3 sequences, about 44% seen once. Study-level points and caveats: No one knew whether donors had CMV, which possibly confounded expanded clonotype changes. Naive CD4+ cells and diversity were both higher in long-lived donors than in aged donors.

Trimming took 5 bases from V and 3 from J; bases not matched to a gene: 6. CDR3 length: 15 amino acids. This sequence originates from a young man in good health. The chain carries TRBV12-3 or TRBV12-4 and TRBJ2-1; 8 bases agree with TRBD1. Sample: blood. The CDR3 region is CASSVDRGVYNEQFF. The CDR3 coding sequence is TGTGCCAGCAGTGTAGACAGGGGAGTCTACAATGAGCAGTTCTTC.